This TCR beta chain was recovered during a study of cytomegalovirus exposure and HLA in healthy donors. Study context: The early release's HLA-typed donors yielded approximately 85 million unique TCRs.

The PCR employed 60 Vbeta primers together with 13 Jbeta primers. Only in-frame clones appear in the TCRdb table, and some are missing; sequencing was by immunoSEQ multiplex PCR. The sample holds 100,000 or so clones; over 65% are singletons and the top ten take just over 2.5%. There are 15 residues in the CDR3. Losses at the gene ends were 4 bases for V and 2 bases for J; bases not matched to a gene: 3. CDR1 is SNHLY and CDR2 is FYNNEI in the germline V gene. The source of this sequence is a man aged 35 to 55 in good health and CMV-seronegative. This sequence joins TRBV2 and TRBJ2-1, with 9 nucleotides matching TRBD2. Input material: PBMCs. The CDR3: CASSGGLATYNEQFF. The CDR3 DNA sequence: TGTGCCAGCAGTGGGGGACTAGCCACCTACAATGAGCAGTTCTTC.